This is a list of T cell receptor beta chains from one sample in a study of CD8+ T cells in alopecia areata. Generated by immunoSEQ multiplex PCR, the TCRdb table keeps only in-frame clones and is missing some. The sample carries over 200,000 clones, around three fifths recorded once. The starting material was CD4+ T cells sorted from blood, obtained at week 0. These receptors originate from a human donor with alopecia areata. Both conserved end residues are part of each CDR3. D genes are given only for firm matches. Clone size appears in some rows only: once, few, many, or a class for an expanded clone.

TRBV6-5	-	TRBJ1-2	-	CASSDRGKGYTF	TGTGCCAGCAGTGACCGGGGTAAGGGCTACACCTTC
TRBV5-1	few	TRBJ2-5	-	CASSLLAGRSETQYF	TGCGCCAGCAGCTTGTTGGCAGGGCGATCGGAGACCCAGTACTTC
TRBV6-1	few	TRBJ1-1	TRBD1	CASHPLTGTAFF	TGTGCCAGTCACCCCTTGACAGGGACAGCTTTCTTT
TRBV7-9	once	TRBJ2-7	-	CASSPRTVRGGYEQYF	TGTGCCAGCAGCCCTCGGACAGTAAGGGGCGGATACGAGCAGTACTTC
TRBV5-8	-	TRBJ2-6	-	CASRETSGTRSGANVLTF	TGTGCCAGCAGGGAAACCTCCGGGACCCGCTCTGGGGCCAACGTCCTGACTTTC
TRBV30	-	TRBJ1-2	TRBD1	CAWSMDRGNYGYTF	TGTGCCTGGAGTATGGACAGGGGAAACTATGGCTACACCTTC
TRBV5-6	few	TRBJ2-5	TRBD1	CASSIPGTGETQYF	TGTGCCAGCAGCATCCCCGGGACAGGAGAGACCCAGTACTTC
TRBV9	once	TRBJ1-2	TRBD1	CASSVTWGTGGENGYTF	TGTGCCAGCAGCGTAACTTGGGGGACAGGGGGCGAAAATGGCTACACCTTC
TRBV18	few	TRBJ2-1	-	CASSPPSGPYNEQFF	TGTGCCAGCTCACCACCTAGCGGACCCTACAATGAGCAGTTCTTC
TRBV30	-	TRBJ2-7	TRBD1	CAWSYSGTGISYEQYF	TGTGCCTGGAGTTACTCCGGGACAGGAATATCCTACGAGCAGTACTTC
TRBV7-3	few	TRBJ1-2	TRBD1	CASTRGAGYGYTF	TGTGCCAGCACCAGGGGGGCTGGCTATGGCTACACCTTC
TRBV29-1	few	TRBJ2-3	TRBD2	CSVEYLAGGVRDTQYF	TGCAGCGTTGAGTATCTAGCGGGAGGTGTGAGAGATACGCAGTATTTT
TRBV7-2	-	TRBJ1-2	-	CASSLNGARRGGYTF	TGTGCCAGCAGCTTAAATGGGGCCAGGAGGGGTGGCTACACCTTC
TRBV30	-	TRBJ1-1	-	CAGRGSPDAEAFF	TGTGCGGGGAGGGGCAGCCCGGACGCTGAAGCTTTCTTT
TRBV13	-	TRBJ2-7	TRBD1	CASSPPGQTLNEQYF	TGTGCCAGCAGCCCCCCGGGACAGACCTTAAATGAGCAGTACTTC
TRBV7-9	-	TRBJ1-5	-	CASSSYQGNNQPQHF	TGTGCCAGCAGCTCTTATCAGGGAAACAATCAGCCCCAGCATTTT
TRBV7-9	few	TRBJ1-4	TRBD1	CASSFNRGPNEKLFF	TGTGCCAGCAGCTTCAACAGGGGGCCTAATGAAAAACTGTTTTTT
TRBV15	-	TRBJ2-7	TRBD1	CATSGRTGGPYEQYF	TGTGCCACCAGCGGACGGACAGGGGGCCCCTACGAGCAGTACTTC
TRBV14	-	TRBJ2-1	-	CASSLLGAYNEQFF	TGTGCCAGCAGCCTGCTCGGGGCCTACAATGAGCAGTTCTTC
TRBV18	-	TRBJ2-7	-	CASSSESSYEQYF	TGTGCCAGCTCGTCTGAGAGCTCCTACGAGCAGTACTTC
TRBV7-9	-	TRBJ1-4	TRBD1	CASSWYGTGDEKLFF	TGTGCCAGCAGCTGGTACGGGACAGGGGATGAAAAACTGTTTTTT
TRBV27	-	TRBJ2-1	TRBD2	CASSLLLGLAGEQFF	TGTGCCAGCAGTTTATTGTTGGGACTAGCTGGGGAGCAGTTCTTC
TRBV2	-	TRBJ2-7	-	CASSVVEEQYF	TGTGCCAGCAGTGTCGTCGAGGAGCAGTACTTC
TRBV7-9	few	TRBJ2-1	-	CASSLGTGALLDEQFF	TGTGCCAGCAGCTTAGGGACGGGGGCACTCTTGGATGAGCAGTTCTTC
TRBV7-2	few	TRBJ2-1	TRBD2	CASSLRGGRNNEQFF	TGTGCCAGCAGCCTCCGGGGGGGCCGGAACAATGAGCAGTTCTTC
TRBV7-8	few	TRBJ2-7	-	CASSSGGREQYF	TGTGCCAGCAGCTCGGGGGGCCGAGAGCAGTACTTC